This T cell receptor beta chain was sequenced in a study of regulatory T cells in long-lasting Graves disease. Time point given: newly diagnosed GD, antithyroid drugs for less than 3 months. PBMC RNA was the source of the TCR library. The CDR3 spans 14 residues. CDR1 is SQVTM, CDR2 ANQGSEA, per germline. Trimming at V came to 3 bases and at J to 6 bases, leaving 6 bases not matched to a gene. For TCR beta, libraries came from iRepertoire HTBI primers and Arm-PCR of CDR3 regions. One entry per CDR3 protein, called by TCRdb with MiXCR from the multiplex PCR reads. The sample shows 580,000 or so distinct CDR3 sequences, 15% to 20% of them seen only once. This clonotype has just a few counts. The same sample was also studied in work on T cells in Graves' hyperthyroidism and ophthalmopathy.

The sample in question was peripheral blood mononuclear cells (PBMCs), obtained at new diagnosis, from a patient treated with antithyroid drugs. The chain employs TRBV29-1 and TRBJ2-1; 9 nucleotides agree with TRBD2. The sequence was collected from a man between 18 and 35 years old with Graves disease. CDR3: CSVEPSGRFNEQFF. The CDR3 DNA is TGCAGCGTTGAGCCCAGCGGGAGGTTCAATGAGCAGTTCTTC.